The 20 T cell receptor beta chains presented below share a single source sample, sequenced in a study of shared clonotypes between healthy human individuals (dated by TCRdb to the early 2020s). The library was made by the immunoSEQ multiplex PCR assay. Entries here come from immuneACCESS through TCRdb and include only in-frame sequences with V and J called. Some clones fail to appear in such tables; in the studies checked, an unresolved V gene covers under half of the shortfall, and the cause of the remainder is unknown. The sample contains approximately 1.9 million clones, about 94% of them found a single time. Of the sample, 1.5% to 2% falls within the top ten clones. CD8 naive samples were obtained by positive selection for CCR7 among CD45RO-negative cells, yielding a CD45RA+CCR7+ population from which TemRA cells were excluded. The sequenced sample consisted of naive CD8+ T cells from PBMCs. What the cell subset or site label conveys for this sample: CD45RA+CCR7+. Every receptor here comes from a man younger than 35 in good health. Some clones in this sample may be carry-over from other donors' samples.

V and J are TRBV7-9 and TRBJ2-7, with a tentative D call TRBD2 (5 bases). Germline CDR1 reads SEHNR; CDR2 reads FQNEAQ (reference sequence). This CDR3 is 12 amino acids long. V dropped 5 bases and J dropped 3 bases, with 8 bases sitting between them. This CDR3 is CASSQAVYEQYF. As DNA, the CDR3 is TGTGCCAGCAGCCAAGCGGTCTACGAGCAGTACTTC.

This sequence joins TRBV7-9 and TRBJ2-3; either TRBD1 or TRBD2 may fit D (6 bases each). Germline V CDR1 and CDR2: SEHNR, FQNEAQ (reference sequence). V was shortened by 10 bases and J by 9 bases, with 17 bases between the two germline ends. The length of the CDR3 is 12 residues. The CDR3 protein is CATSSGAQTQYF. CDR3 DNA sequence: TGTGCCACCTCGTCGGGGGCGCAAACGCAGTATTTT.

The chain has TRBV9 and TRBJ2-1; D is possibly TRBD1 or TRBD2 (6 bases each). V dropped 0 bases and J dropped 5 bases, with 21 bases sitting between them. The CDR3 consists of 18 residues. CDR1 and CDR2 (germline): SGDLS, YYNGEE. The CDR3 spells CASSVGVVRGEPNNEQFF. The DNA for the CDR3 is TGTGCCAGCAGCGTAGGGGTTGTTAGGGGGGAACCTAACAATGAGCAGTTCTTC.

The V gene is TRBV9, the J gene TRBJ1-4; TRBD1 might be the D (5 bases). Germline-derived CDR1 and CDR2 are SGDLS and YYNGEE. The CDR3 spans 16 residues. V was shortened by 5 bases and J by 0 bases, with 14 bases between the two germline ends. The CDR3 bases are TGTGCCAGCAGTGCCGACAGTGGGACAACTAATGAAAAACTGTTTTTT. Protein product: CASSADSGTTNEKLFF.

The CDR3 coding sequence is TGTGCCAGTAGTATAGTTTTTGCGCGGGGCCAAGAGACCCAGTACTTC. Translated, it gives CASSIVFARGQETQYF. V is TRBV19 and J is TRBJ2-5; D is possibly TRBD2 (6 bases). Germline-derived CDR1 and CDR2 are LNHDA and SQIVND (reference sequence). V dropped 1 base and J dropped 1 base, with 13 bases sitting between them. The CDR3 runs to 16 residues.

The chain uses TRBV28 and TRBJ1-1; D is perhaps TRBD1 (6 bases). Germline CDR1 and CDR2: MDHEN and SYDVKM. The V end was cut by 0 bases, the J end by 1 base, with 12 bases between. The CDR3 runs to 16 residues. The CDR3 nucleotides are TGTGCCAGCAGTTTATGGGGGGACACTTCGAACACTGAAGCTTTCTTT. Protein sequence: CASSLWGDTSNTEAFF.

The V call is TRBV11-2, the J call TRBJ1-4; 8 nucleotides line up with TRBD1. Trimming cost V 3 bases and J 0 bases; bases outside gene matches: 3. Per germline, CDR1 SGHAT and CDR2 FQNNGV. There are 16 residues in the CDR3. CDR3 loop: CASSFGQGATNEKLFF. The CDR3 DNA follows: TGTGCCAGCAGCTTTGGACAGGGAGCAACTAATGAAAAACTGTTTTTT.

This clone was observed a single time. The V and J genes are TRBV19 and TRBJ2-2, with no clear D. This CDR3 is built from 13 residues. Germline V gives CDR1 LNHDA, CDR2 SQIVND (reference sequence). Trimming took 0 bases from V and 3 from J, leaving 2 bases between them. CDR3: CASSIDDTGELFF. The CDR3 nucleotides read TGTGCCAGTAGTATAGATGACACCGGGGAGCTGTTTTTT.

Regarding this clone: This specimen includes other DNA sequences encoding the same CDR3. The V call is TRBV29-1, the J call TRBJ2-1; D gene ambiguous. This CDR3 spans 14 amino acids. With 4 bases removed from V and 0 bases from J, the gap between germline ends came to 10 bases. The germline CDR1 and CDR2 sequences are SQVTM and ANQGSEA. Here the CDR3 reads CSVGGVSSYNEQFF. CDR3 coding DNA: TGCAGCGTTGGTGGGGTCAGCTCCTACAATGAGCAGTTCTTC.

Worth noting for this clone: This specimen includes other DNA sequences encoding the same CDR3. CDR3 DNA sequence: TGCGCCAGCAGTGAGTCGAGGGGGAAGACCCAGTACTTC. This translates into CASSESRGKTQYF. The chain is built from TRBV10-1 and TRBJ2-5, with D possibly matching TRBD1 (6 bases). The CDR3 runs 13 residues. Germline lookup yields CDR1 WNHNN and CDR2 SYGVQD (reference sequence). V was cut by 0 bases and J by 6 bases, with 8 bases left in between.

The gene calls are TRBV11-2 and TRBJ2-5, with D uncertain. The ends were cut back, 5 bases at V and 4 bases at J, with 23 bases in the middle. Germline V gene sequence: CDR1 SGHAT, CDR2 FQNNGV. This CDR3 is built from 17 residues. CDR3 loop: CASSPMGMEPVGETQYF. The CDR3 nucleotides are TGTGCCAGCAGCCCTATGGGAATGGAGCCGGTCGGAGAGACCCAGTACTTC.

This chain connects TRBV11-2 to TRBJ1-5, with TRBD1 matching over 8 bases. This CDR3 has 12 amino acids. V was pared by 5 bases and J by 6 bases, with 0 bases of the junction left unmatched. Germline-derived CDR1 and CDR2 are SGHAT and FQNNGV. CDR3 in amino acids: CASSTGGQPQHF. The CDR3 DNA reads TGTGCCAGCAGCACAGGGGGTCAGCCCCAGCATTTT.

The gene calls are TRBV4-3 and TRBJ1-2, with a weak D call TRBD1 (6 bases). CDR1 is LGHNA and CDR2 is YSLEER in the germline V gene. The CDR3 runs to 16 residues. V lost 4 bases to trimming and J lost 1 base, with 16 bases between them. This CDR3 is CASSPDGIGGNYGYTF. Written as DNA, the CDR3 is TGCGCCAGCAGCCCAGACGGTATAGGGGGTAACTATGGCTACACCTTC.

This clone was seen only a few times. The chain employs TRBV19 and TRBJ1-4; possible D gene TRBD1, 6 bases. V was clipped by 7 bases and J by 5 bases, with 14 bases between them. Germline CDR1 reads LNHDA; CDR2 reads SQIVND (reference sequence). The CDR3 totals 14 residues. The DNA of the CDR3 is TGTGCCAGTACCCTAGGACAGAGAAATGAAAAACTGTTTTTT. Protein sequence: CASTLGQRNEKLFF.

Regarding this clone: The sample carries other DNA sequences with the same CDR3. This chain connects TRBV19 to TRBJ1-1, with 7 nucleotides matching TRBD1. The V gene end was trimmed by 3 bases and the J gene end by 1 base; junction bases not matched to a gene: 5. Germline V lookup: CDR1 LNHDA, CDR2 SQIVND (reference sequence). The CDR3 is made up of 15 amino acids. The CDR3 sequence is CASSISRGANTEAFF. In nucleotides, the CDR3 is TGTGCCAGTAGTATCTCCAGGGGGGCGAACACTGAAGCTTTCTTT.

The chain has TRBV4-3 and TRBJ2-5; D unclear. CDR3 length: 13 amino acids. CDR1 and CDR2 from the germline V gene are LGHNA and YSLEER. V lost 1 base, J lost 2 bases, and 5 bases lay in between. This chain's CDR3 is CASSQGFQETQYF. In nucleotides, the CDR3 is TGCGCCAGCAGCCAAGGCTTTCAAGAGACCCAGTACTTC.

The chain has TRBV6-1 and TRBJ1-2; 7 bases line up with TRBD1. Trimming at V came to 0 bases and at J to 3 bases, leaving 13 bases not matched to a gene. CDR1 MNHNS and CDR2 SASEGT come from the germline V gene. The CDR3 sequence is 18 residues long. The CDR3 is CASSEAAFGQEGDYGYTF. Written as DNA, the CDR3 is TGTGCCAGCAGTGAAGCTGCTTTTGGACAGGAGGGGGACTATGGCTACACCTTC.

This clone was recorded only once. The rearrangement uses TRBV19 and TRBJ1-2; a weak D match, TRBD1 (6 bases). CDR3 length: 16 residues. Germline V gives CDR1 LNHDA, CDR2 SQIVND (reference sequence). V was trimmed by 4 bases and J by 4 bases, leaving 19 bases between them. CDR3 amino acids: CASSTPFRGGGYGYTF. The CDR3, as DNA: TGTGCCAGTAGTACACCTTTCAGGGGCGGAGGCTATGGCTACACCTTC.

A single count supports this clone. Other DNA sequences within the sample encode an identical CDR3. This chain connects TRBV2 to TRBJ2-7; no clear D. Trimming took 0 bases from V and 3 from J, leaving 6 bases between them. Germline V gene sequence: CDR1 SNHLY, CDR2 FYNNEI. The CDR3 has 13 residues. The CDR3 spells CASSEARGYEQYF. The CDR3 DNA sequence: TGTGCCAGCAGTGAAGCTCGAGGCTACGAGCAGTACTTC.

The genes are TRBV30 and TRBJ2-7, with D perhaps matching TRBD2 (6 bases). The CDR3 length is 16 residues. Between the trimmed V and J ends, which lost 2 bases and 6 bases, there was a span of 23 bases. The germline gives CDR1 GTSNPN, CDR2 SVGIG (reference sequence). The DNA of the CDR3 is TGTGCCTGGAGTAGCGGGCCTATTAGCGCTACGACCGAGCAGTACTTC. Protein sequence: CAWSSGPISATTEQYF. Variable domain in full (rest from reference TRBV30 and TRBJ2-7): SQTIHQWPATLVQPVGSPLSLECTVEGTSNPNLYWYRQAAGRGLQLLFYSVGIGQISSEVPQNLSASRPQDRQFILSSKKLLLSDSGFYLCAWSSGPISATTEQYFGPGTRLTVT.